Listed here are 14 T cell receptor beta chains from one sample, sequenced in a study of human T cells and chemical hapten exposure. In the library, unique molecular identifiers were attached to individual cDNA molecules. TCRdb re-called the reads through MiXCR, storing one row per CDR3 protein. The profile shows about 120,000 distinct CDR3 sequences, around 8.5% of them singletons. Someone pulled total RNA out of unfractionated whole blood. Sequenced sample: whole blood. The receptors here all came from a human donor in good health. Some clones in this sample may be carry-over from other donors' samples.

This clonotype showed up just a few times. The V call is TRBV20-1, the J call TRBJ1-5; 10 bases agree with TRBD1. V gave up 4 bases and J gave up 6 bases; unmatched junction bases: 3. The germline gives CDR1 DFQATT, CDR2 SNEGSKA (reference sequence). This CDR3 comprises 13 residues. The CDR3: CSAKRDRGQPQHF. The CDR3 DNA reads as TGCAGTGCTAAACGGGACAGGGGTCAGCCCCAGCATTTT.

This clonotype was seen ten or more times. The V and J genes are TRBV14 and TRBJ2-7; TRBD2 agrees at 11 bases. The CDR3 consists of 15 residues. V lost 3 bases, J lost 7 bases, and 8 bases stayed unmatched. CDR1 is SGHDN and CDR2 is FVKESK in the germline V gene. The CDR3 here is CASSQIGTSGGEQYF. CDR3 DNA sequence: TGTGCCAGCAGCCAGATCGGGACTAGCGGTGGAGAGCAGTACTTC.

This clonotype appeared a few times. The chain links TRBV5-5 to TRBJ1-2, with 8 nucleotides matching TRBD1. In germline, CDR1 is SGHKS, CDR2 YYEKEE (reference sequence). The CDR3 loop spans 15 amino acids. Germline trimming cut 0 bases from V and 3 bases from J; bases unmatched to any gene: 4. The CDR3 DNA sequence: TGTGCCAGCAGCTTGGACCCGACAGGGGACTATGGCTACACCTTC. It yields the protein CASSLDPTGDYGYTF.

This clonotype occurred a few times. CDR3 sequence: CASSPTGGLPYNEQFF. CDR3 DNA: TGCGCCAGCAGCCCCACGGGGGGCCTACCCTACAATGAGCAGTTCTTC. The genes are TRBV4-3 and TRBJ2-1, with D tentatively TRBD2 (7 bases). This CDR3 is built from 16 residues. V lost 4 bases, J lost 2 bases, and 15 bases lay in between. Looked up from germline, CDR1 is LGHNA and CDR2 is YSLEER.

The V and J genes are TRBV5-1 and TRBJ2-5; TRBD1 matches 8 bases. J gave up 4 bases and V 1 base, and 6 bases lay outside the gene matches. This CDR3 is 15 amino acids long. CDR1 SGHRS and CDR2 YFSETQ come from the germline V gene. Here the CDR3 reads CASSLSSTGGETQYF. The CDR3 region has the DNA TGCGCCAGCAGCTTGTCGTCCACAGGGGGAGAGACCCAGTACTTC.

This chain connects TRBV7-6 to TRBJ2-1; D unresolved. CDR3 length: 15 residues. The ends were cut back, 2 bases at V and 0 bases at J, with 8 bases in the middle. Germline CDR1 is SGHVS and CDR2 is FNYEAQ. The CDR3 DNA is TGTGCCAGCAGCTTATCCGATAGCTCCTACAATGAGCAGTTCTTC. Its protein product is CASSLSDSSYNEQFF.

The table lists this clonotype with many counts. This chain joins TRBV20-1 and TRBJ2-3; either TRBD1 or TRBD2 may fit D (6 bases each). This CDR3 comprises 15 residues. From germline, CDR1 is DFQATT and CDR2 SNEGSKA (reference sequence). The V gene lost 5 bases and the J gene lost 0 bases, with 15 bases spanning the gap. CDR3 coding DNA: TGCAGTGCTGCCCCAGGGGCGGGGAGCACAGATACGCAGTATTTT. It specifies CSAAPGAGSTDTQYF.

This clonotype was detected a few times. The rearrangement uses TRBV7-9 and TRBJ2-1, with unresolved D. The CDR3 length is 18 residues. Germline V gene lookup returns CDR1 SEHNR and CDR2 FQNEAQ (reference sequence). V lost 3 bases and J 0 bases, leaving 18 bases between the germline ends. Here the CDR3 reads CASSFHRFSRSSYNEQFF. Written as DNA, the CDR3 is TGTGCCAGCAGCTTCCACCGCTTTAGCAGGAGCTCCTACAATGAGCAGTTCTTC. Together with reference TRBV7-9 and TRBJ2-1, the CDR3 gives the full variable domain: DTGVSQNPRHKITKRGQNVTFRCDPISEHNRLYWYRQTLGQGPEFLTYFQNEAQLEKSRLLSDRFSAERPKGSFSTLEIQRTEQGDSAMYLCASSFHRFSRSSYNEQFFGPGTRLTVL.

The table lists this clonotype with many counts. The chain is built from TRBV6-2 or TRBV6-3 and TRBJ1-1; D may be TRBD1 (6 bases). The CDR3 sequence is 14 residues long. V was trimmed by 0 bases and J by 5 bases, leaving 10 bases between them. CDR1 and CDR2 (germline): MNHEY, SVGEGT. CDR3 bases: TGTGCCAGCAGTTACTCCGGTACAGGGACTGAAGCTTTCTTT. Its protein product is CASSYSGTGTEAFF.

This clonotype was found many times. The chain is built from TRBV10-3 and TRBJ2-7, with 9 bases matching TRBD1. The V gene end was trimmed by 10 bases and the J gene end by 2 bases; junction bases not matched to a gene: 9. Germline V CDR1 and CDR2: ENHRY, SYGVKD. CDR3 length equals 14 residues. In nucleotides, the CDR3 is TGTGCCACCGCACGGACAGGGGAAACCTACGAGCAGTACTTC. It encodes CATARTGETYEQYF.

The CDR3 loop is CASSLAARDTQYF. The DNA of the CDR3 is TGTGCCAGCAGCTTAGCCGCGCGAGATACGCAGTATTTT. The chain uses TRBV7-6 and TRBJ2-3; D ambiguous. CDR1 is SGHVS and CDR2 is FNYEAQ in the germline V gene. The CDR3 is made up of 13 amino acids. Trimming removed 0 bases at V and 5 bases at J, with 6 bases between.

This clonotype appeared many times. This chain links TRBV5-5 with TRBJ2-3; D is perhaps TRBD1 (5 bases). Trimming took 4 bases from V and 6 from J, leaving 9 bases between them. The CDR3 extends over 12 amino acids. Germline CDR1 SGHKS, CDR2 YYEKEE (reference sequence). The CDR3 protein is CASSLRADTQYF. DNA for the CDR3: TGTGCCAGCAGCCTCAGGGCCGATACGCAGTATTTT. Full variable domain (remainder filled in from reference TRBV5-5 and TRBJ2-3): DAGVTQSPTHLIKTRGQQVTLRCSPISGHKSVSWYQQVLGQGPQFIFQYYEKEERGRGNFPDRFSARQFPNYSSELNVNALLLGDSALYLCASSLRADTQYFGPGTRLTVL.

V usage is TRBV11-2 and J usage is TRBJ2-5; the D gene is possibly TRBD2 (6 bases). The CDR3 has 20 residues. V gave up 1 base and J gave up 3 bases, with 27 bases separating them. Germline lookup yields CDR1 SGHAT and CDR2 FQNNGV. The CDR3 DNA is TGTGCCAGCAGCTTAGGGCTCGATGGGGCAGGAGGGCCGAGGGAAGAGACCCAGTACTTC. Its translation: CASSLGLDGAGGPREETQYF.

This chain joins TRBV10-3 and TRBJ2-1; D remains ambiguous. Looked up from germline, CDR1 is ENHRY and CDR2 is SYGVKD. Trimming pared 3 bases from V and 6 bases from J, leaving 6 bases between. The CDR3 contains 12 residues. CDR3: CAISDASNEQFF. Here the CDR3 DNA reads TGTGCCATCAGTGACGCTTCCAATGAGCAGTTCTTC.